The clone carrying this T cell receptor beta chain was picked up one time. While infection was still active, Seattle patients were enrolled and then followed longitudinally. Original data processing: Amplification with reference gene primers provided the estimates of nucleated cell counts. Libraries were prepared by immunoSEQ multiplex PCR; TCRdb keeps only in-frame clonotypes and omits some of them. The D gene and trimming were derived from the DNA, and the V and J assignments and clone size from that table. The table lists under 250,000 clones, approximately 90% of them singletons. This record comes from a study of blood T cell repertoires in COVID-19. Study summary: Sites across the United States, Italy and Spain contributed samples from acute and convalescent COVID-19. Sources were T cells, B-cell-depleted T cells, or PBMCs; the material itself was cDNA or gDNA.

Per germline, CDR1 SGHRS and CDR2 YFSETQ. CDR3 size: 14 residues. With 4 bases removed from V and 5 bases from J, the gap between germline ends came to 15 bases. The chain uses TRBV5-1 and TRBJ1-2, with a tentative D call TRBD1 (6 bases). The clonotype comes from a man aged 55 to 70 with COVID-19, enrolled during active disease. The sequenced sample was peripheral blood. CDR3 region: CASSQQGFKYGYTF. CDR3 DNA sequence: TGCGCCAGCAGCCAACAGGGTTTTAAGTATGGCTACACCTTC.